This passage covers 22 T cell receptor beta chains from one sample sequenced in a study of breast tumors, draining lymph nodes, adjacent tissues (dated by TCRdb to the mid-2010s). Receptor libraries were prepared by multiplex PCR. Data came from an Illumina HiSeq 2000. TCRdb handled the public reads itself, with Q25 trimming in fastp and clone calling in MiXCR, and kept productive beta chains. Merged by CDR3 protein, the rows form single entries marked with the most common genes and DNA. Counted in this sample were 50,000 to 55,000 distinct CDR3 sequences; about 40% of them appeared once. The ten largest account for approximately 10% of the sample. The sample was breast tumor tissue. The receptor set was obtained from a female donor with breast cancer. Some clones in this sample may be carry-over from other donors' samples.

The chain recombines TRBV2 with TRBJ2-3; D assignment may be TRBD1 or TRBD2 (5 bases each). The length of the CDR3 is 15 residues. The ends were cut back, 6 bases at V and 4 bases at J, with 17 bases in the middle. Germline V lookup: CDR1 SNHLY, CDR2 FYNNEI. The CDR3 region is CASRHRDQSADTQYF. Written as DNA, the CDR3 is TGTGCCAGCAGGCACCGGGACCAATCCGCAGATACGCAGTATTTT.

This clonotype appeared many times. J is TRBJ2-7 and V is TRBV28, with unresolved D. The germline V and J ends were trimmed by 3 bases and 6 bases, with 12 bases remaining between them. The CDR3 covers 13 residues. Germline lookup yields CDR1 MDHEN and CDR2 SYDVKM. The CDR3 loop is CASSFTGSREQYF. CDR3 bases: TGTGCCAGCAGTTTTACCGGCAGCCGCGAGCAGTACTTC. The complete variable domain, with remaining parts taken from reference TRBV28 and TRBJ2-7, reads DVKVTQSSRYLVKRTGEKVFLECVQDMDHENMFWYRQDPGLGLRLIYFSYDVKMKEKGDIPEGYSVSREKKERFSLILESASTNQTSMYLCASSFTGSREQYFGPGTRLTVT.

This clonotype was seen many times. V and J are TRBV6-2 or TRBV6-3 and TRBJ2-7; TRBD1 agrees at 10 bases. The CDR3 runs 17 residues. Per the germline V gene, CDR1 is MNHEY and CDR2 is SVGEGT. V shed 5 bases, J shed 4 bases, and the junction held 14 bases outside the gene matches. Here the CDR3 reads CASSHPVTGGPEYEQYF. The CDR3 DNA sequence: TGTGCCAGCAGTCACCCCGTGACAGGGGGCCCGGAATACGAGCAGTACTTC.

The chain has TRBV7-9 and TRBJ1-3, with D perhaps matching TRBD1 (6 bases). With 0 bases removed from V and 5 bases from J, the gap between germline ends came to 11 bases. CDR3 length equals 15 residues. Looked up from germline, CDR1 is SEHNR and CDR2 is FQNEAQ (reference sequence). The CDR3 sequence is CASSLAPGARNTIYF. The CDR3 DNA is TGTGCCAGCAGCTTAGCGCCAGGGGCCAGAAACACCATATATTTT.

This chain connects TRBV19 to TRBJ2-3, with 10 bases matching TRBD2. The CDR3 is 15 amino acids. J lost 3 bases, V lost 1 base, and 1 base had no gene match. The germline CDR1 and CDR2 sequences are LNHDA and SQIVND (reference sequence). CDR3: CASSIATSGTDTQYF. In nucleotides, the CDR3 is TGTGCCAGTAGTATAGCGACTAGCGGGACAGATACGCAGTATTTT.

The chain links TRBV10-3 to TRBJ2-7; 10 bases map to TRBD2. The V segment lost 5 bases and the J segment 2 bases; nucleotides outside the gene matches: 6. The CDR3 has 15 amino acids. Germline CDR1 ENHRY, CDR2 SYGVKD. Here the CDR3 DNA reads TGTGCCATCAGTCCCGGACTAGCGGAGCCCTACGAGCAGTACTTC. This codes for CAISPGLAEPYEQYF.

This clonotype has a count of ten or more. CDR3 coding DNA: TGTGCCATCAGTGAGGGGACAGGGCGGTCTCAGCCCCAGCATTTT. Its protein product is CAISEGTGRSQPQHF. This rearrangement joins TRBV10-3 to TRBJ1-5; 9 nucleotides align to TRBD1. CDR1 and CDR2 (germline): ENHRY, SYGVKD. The CDR3 totals 15 residues. The V and J ends lost 2 bases and 6 bases, in that order; junction bases with no gene match: 5.

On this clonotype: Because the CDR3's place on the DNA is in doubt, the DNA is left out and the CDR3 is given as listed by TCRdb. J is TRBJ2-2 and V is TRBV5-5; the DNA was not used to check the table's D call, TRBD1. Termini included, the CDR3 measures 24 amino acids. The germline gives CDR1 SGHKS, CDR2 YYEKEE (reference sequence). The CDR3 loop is CDSSFYICSARDLVMQGSSGELFF.

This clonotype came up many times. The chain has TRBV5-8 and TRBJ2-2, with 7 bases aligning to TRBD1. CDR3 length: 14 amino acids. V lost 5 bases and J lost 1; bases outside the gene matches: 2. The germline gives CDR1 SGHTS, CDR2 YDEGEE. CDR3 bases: TGTGCCAGCAGTCAGGGGGTGAACACCGGGGAGCTGTTTTTT. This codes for CASSQGVNTGELFF.

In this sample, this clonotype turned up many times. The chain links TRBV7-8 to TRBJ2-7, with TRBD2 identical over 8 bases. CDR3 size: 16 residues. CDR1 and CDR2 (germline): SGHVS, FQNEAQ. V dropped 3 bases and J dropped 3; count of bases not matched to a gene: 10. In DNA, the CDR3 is TGTGCCAGCAGCTTGGGAGCCGGCGGGAGGAGCTACGAGCAGTACTTC. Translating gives CASSLGAGGRSYEQYF. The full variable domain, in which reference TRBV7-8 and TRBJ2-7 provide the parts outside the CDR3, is GAGVSQSPRYKVAKRGQDVALRCDPISGHVSLFWYQQALGQGPEFLTYFQNEAQLDKSGLPSDRFFAERPEGSVSTLKIQRTQQEDSAVYLCASSLGAGGRSYEQYFGPGTRLTVT.

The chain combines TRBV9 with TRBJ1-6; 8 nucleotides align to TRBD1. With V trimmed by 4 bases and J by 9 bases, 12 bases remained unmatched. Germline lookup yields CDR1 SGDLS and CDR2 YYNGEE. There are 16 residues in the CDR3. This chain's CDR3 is CASSPRAGQGSSPLHF. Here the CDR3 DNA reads TGTGCCAGCAGCCCGAGAGCTGGACAGGGCAGTTCACCCCTCCACTTT. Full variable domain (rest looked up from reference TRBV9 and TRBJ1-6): DSGVTQTPKHLITATGQRVTLRCSPRSGDLSVYWYQQSLDQGLQFLIQYYNGEERAKGNILERFSAQQFPDLHSELNLSSLELGDSALYFCASSPRAGQGSSPLHFGNGTRLTVT.

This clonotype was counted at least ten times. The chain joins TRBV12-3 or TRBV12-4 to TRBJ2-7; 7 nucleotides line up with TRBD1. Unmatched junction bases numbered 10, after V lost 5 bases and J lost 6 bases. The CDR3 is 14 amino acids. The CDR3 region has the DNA TGTGCCAGCAGTGCCGGGACAGAGAGGTTCGAGCAGTACTTC. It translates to CASSAGTERFEQYF.

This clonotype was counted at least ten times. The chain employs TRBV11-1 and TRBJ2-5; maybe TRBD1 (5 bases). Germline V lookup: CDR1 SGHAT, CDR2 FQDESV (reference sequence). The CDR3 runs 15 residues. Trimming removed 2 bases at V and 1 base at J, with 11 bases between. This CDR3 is CASSLITGPQETQYF. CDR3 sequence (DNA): TGTGCCAGCAGCTTAATCACAGGCCCCCAAGAGACCCAGTACTTC.

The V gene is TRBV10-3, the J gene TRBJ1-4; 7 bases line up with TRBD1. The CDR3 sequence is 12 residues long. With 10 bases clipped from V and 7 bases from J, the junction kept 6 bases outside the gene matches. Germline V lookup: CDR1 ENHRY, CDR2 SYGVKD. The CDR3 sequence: CATSGGGEKLFF. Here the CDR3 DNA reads TGTGCCACATCAGGGGGAGGTGAAAAACTGTTTTTT.

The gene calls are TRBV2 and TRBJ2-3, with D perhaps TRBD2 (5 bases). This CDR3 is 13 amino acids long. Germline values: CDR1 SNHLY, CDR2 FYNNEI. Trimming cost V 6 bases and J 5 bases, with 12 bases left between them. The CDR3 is CASRVPGKDTQYF. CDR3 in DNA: TGTGCCAGCAGAGTACCGGGGAAAGATACGCAGTATTTT.

CDR3 in DNA: TGTGCCAGCAGTTTAAGGACAGGGTACACTGAAGCTTTCTTT. Its translation is CASSLRTGYTEAFF. The chain combines TRBV28 with TRBJ1-1; 8 bases agree with TRBD1. Trimming cost V 2 bases and J 3 bases; bases outside gene matches: 2. In germline, CDR1 is MDHEN, CDR2 SYDVKM. This CDR3 has 14 amino acids.

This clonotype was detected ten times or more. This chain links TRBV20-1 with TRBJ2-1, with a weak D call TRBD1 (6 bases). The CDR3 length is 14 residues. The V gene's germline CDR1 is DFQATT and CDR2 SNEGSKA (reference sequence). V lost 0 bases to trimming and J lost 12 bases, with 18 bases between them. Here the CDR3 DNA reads TGCAGTGCTAGAGATGAGGGGGTAATTAGTGGGCAGTTCTTC. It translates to CSARDEGVISGQFF.

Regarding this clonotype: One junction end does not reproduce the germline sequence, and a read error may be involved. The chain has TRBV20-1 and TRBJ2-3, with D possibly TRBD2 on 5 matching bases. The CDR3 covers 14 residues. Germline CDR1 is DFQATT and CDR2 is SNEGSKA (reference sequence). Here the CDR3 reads CSAGRGELTDTQYF. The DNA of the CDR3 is TGCAGTGCTGGCCGGGGTGAACTCACAGATACGCAGTACTTT.

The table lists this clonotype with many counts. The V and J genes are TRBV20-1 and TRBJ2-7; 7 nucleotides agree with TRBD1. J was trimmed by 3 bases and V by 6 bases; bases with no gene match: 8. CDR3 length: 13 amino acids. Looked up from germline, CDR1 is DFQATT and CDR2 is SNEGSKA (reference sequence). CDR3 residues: CSAVTGKLYEQYF. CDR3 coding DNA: TGCAGTGCCGTGACAGGGAAACTCTACGAGCAGTACTTC.

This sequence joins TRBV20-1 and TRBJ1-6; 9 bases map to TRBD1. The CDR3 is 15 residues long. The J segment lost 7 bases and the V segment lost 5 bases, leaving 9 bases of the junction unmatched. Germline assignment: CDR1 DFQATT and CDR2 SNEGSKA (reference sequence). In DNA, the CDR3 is TGCAGTGCTGCGCGGACTGGACAGGGGAATTCACCCCTCCACTTT. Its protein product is CSAARTGQGNSPLHF.

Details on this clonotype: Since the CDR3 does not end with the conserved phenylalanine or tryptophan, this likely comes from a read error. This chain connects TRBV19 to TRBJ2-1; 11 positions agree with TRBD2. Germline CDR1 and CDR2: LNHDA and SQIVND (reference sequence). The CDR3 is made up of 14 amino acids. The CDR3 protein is CASRTSGTYNEQFS. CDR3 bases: TGTGCCAGTAGGACTAGCGGGACCTACAACGAGCAGTTCTCC.

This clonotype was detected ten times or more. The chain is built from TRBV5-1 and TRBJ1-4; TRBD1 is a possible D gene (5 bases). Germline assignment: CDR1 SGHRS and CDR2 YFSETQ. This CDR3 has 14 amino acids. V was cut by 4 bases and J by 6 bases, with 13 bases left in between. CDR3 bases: TGCGCCAGCAGCCCCGCGGGGGTTGATGAAAAACTGTTTTTT. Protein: CASSPAGVDEKLFF.